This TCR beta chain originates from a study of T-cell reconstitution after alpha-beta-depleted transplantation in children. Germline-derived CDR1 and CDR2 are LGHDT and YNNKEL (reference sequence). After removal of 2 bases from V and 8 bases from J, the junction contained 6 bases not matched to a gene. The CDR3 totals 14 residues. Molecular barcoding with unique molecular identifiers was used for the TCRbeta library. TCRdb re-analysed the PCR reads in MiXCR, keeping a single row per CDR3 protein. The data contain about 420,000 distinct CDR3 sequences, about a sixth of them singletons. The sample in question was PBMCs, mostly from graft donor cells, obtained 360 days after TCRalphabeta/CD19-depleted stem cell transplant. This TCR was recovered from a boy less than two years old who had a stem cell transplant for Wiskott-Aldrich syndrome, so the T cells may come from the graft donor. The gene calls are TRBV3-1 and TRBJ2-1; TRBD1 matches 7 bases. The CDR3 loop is CASSQPRQGHEQFF. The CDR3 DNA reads TGTGCCAGCAGCCAACCCAGACAGGGCCATGAGCAGTTCTTC.